Below are 26 T cell receptor beta chains sequenced from a single sample in a study of T cell repertoires in cytomegalovirus infection. TCRdb processed the reads anew with MiXCR; each CDR3 protein has one entry. The repertoire holds some 940,000 distinct CDR3 sequences, around 30% seen once, with about 14% in the top ten. Which antigens these TCRs recognize remains unknown. The specimen comprised cultured CD8+ T cells from PBMCs, sampled from culture after CMV antigen stimulation. The source of these receptors is a human donor in good health (CMV status not recorded). Some clones in this sample may be carry-over from other donors' samples.

Only one count was recorded for this clonotype. The CDR3 DNA reads TGCAGTGCTAAGGACAGGGGATTATCCTACGAGCAGTACGTC. It specifies CSAKDRGLSYEQYV. The gene calls are TRBV20-1 and TRBJ2-7, with 9 bases matching TRBD1. CDR3 length: 14 residues. The V segment lost 4 bases and the J segment 1 base; nucleotides outside the gene matches: 5. Germline values: CDR1 DFQATT, CDR2 SNEGSKA (reference sequence).

This chain connects TRBV27 to TRBJ2-7; TRBD1 matches 8 bases. Germline V CDR1 and CDR2: MNHEY, SMNVEV (reference sequence). The ends lost 6 bases at V and 5 bases at J; junction bases unmatched: 9. The CDR3 consists of 14 residues. CDR3 bases: TGTGCCAGCAGGACAGGGGTGAAGTTGCACGAGCAGTACTTC. This sequence encodes CASRTGVKLHEQYF.

J is TRBJ1-1 and V is TRBV20-1, with D hard to call. Germline-derived CDR1 and CDR2 are DFQATT and SNEGSKA (reference sequence). The CDR3 consists of 13 residues. V shed 6 bases and J shed 3 bases, with 14 bases lying between them. CDR3 sequence: CSAPGAGDTEAFF. The DNA of the CDR3 is TGCAGTGCCCCAGGAGCCGGGGACACTGAAGCTTTCTTT.

The chain uses TRBV15 and TRBJ1-1, with D possibly matching TRBD1 (5 bases). CDR1 and CDR2 from the germline V gene are LNHNV and YYDKDF (reference sequence). Trimming took off 3 bases at V and 7 bases at J, with 9 bases between the two ends. The CDR3 extends over 12 amino acids. In DNA, the CDR3 is TGTGCCACCAGCAGCACAGGAGTTGAAGCTTTCTTT. Its translation is CATSSTGVEAFF.

This clonotype was seen more than once but under ten times. V usage is TRBV27 and J usage is TRBJ2-2; 9 bases line up with TRBD1. CDR3 size: 12 residues. The trim removed 5 bases at V and 9 bases at J, leaving 1 base unmatched. Germline V gene lookup returns CDR1 MNHEY and CDR2 SMNVEV (reference sequence). The CDR3 protein is CASSGQGWELFF. The CDR3 coding sequence is TGTGCCAGCAGTGGACAGGGGTGGGAGCTGTTTTTT.

This clonotype was detected many times. The chain carries TRBV7-3 and TRBJ2-1; 9 bases align to TRBD1. Germline loops: CDR1 SGHTA, CDR2 FQGTGA. CDR3 length equals 16 residues. V lost 3 bases, J lost 8 bases, and 11 bases stayed unmatched. The CDR3 region has the DNA TGTGCCAGCAGCTTTGGGATGGGACAGGGTGGGGATGAGCAGTTCTTC. This codes for CASSFGMGQGGDEQFF.

This clonotype was picked up a small number of times. The chain employs TRBV6-2 or TRBV6-3 and TRBJ1-1; 7 positions agree with TRBD1. Unmatched junction bases numbered 12, after V lost 5 bases and J lost 6 bases. Germline V gives CDR1 MNHEY, CDR2 SVGEGT. The CDR3 spans 15 residues. The CDR3 DNA is TGTGCCAGCAGTCCTCCGGACAGGTTGGTACCTGAAGCTTTCTTT. Translation: CASSPPDRLVPEAFF.

A remark on this clonotype: At one boundary the junction diverges from the germline segment, which might be a read error. Here the CDR3 DNA reads TGCGCCAGCAGCTTGTCGGGGCCGAACACTGAAGCTTTCTTT. Its protein is CASSLSGPNTEAFF. The rearrangement joins TRBV27 to TRBJ1-1; the D gene is possibly TRBD1 (5 bases). Germline CDR1 MNHEY, CDR2 SMNVEV (reference sequence). The CDR3 runs to 14 residues.

The chain couples TRBV2 to TRBJ1-1; D uncertain. Germline lookup yields CDR1 SNHLY and CDR2 FYNNEI. V dropped 2 bases and J dropped 0 bases, with 7 bases sitting between them. The CDR3 extends over 14 amino acids. CDR3 sequence reads: CASSEHIMNTEAFF. In DNA, the CDR3 is TGTGCCAGCAGTGAACATATCATGAACACTGAAGCTTTCTTT. Full variable domain (rest looked up from reference TRBV2 and TRBJ1-1): EPEVTQTPSHQVTQMGQEVILRCVPISNHLYFYWYRQILGQKVEFLVSFYNNEISEKSEIFDDQFSVERPDGSNFTLKIRSTKLEDSAMYFCASSEHIMNTEAFFGQGTRLTVV.

A word on this clonotype: Relative to the germline gene, one junction end is altered; a read error may explain this. The chain carries TRBV27 and TRBJ2-3; D remains unclear. CDR3 length equals 14 residues. Looked up from germline, CDR1 is MNHEY and CDR2 is SMNVEV (reference sequence). The CDR3 DNA is TGTACCAGCAGTTTAGTCGGTACCACAGATACGCAGTATTTT. It is translated as CTSSLVGTTDTQYF.

The chain joins TRBV6-6 to TRBJ1-2; perhaps TRBD1 as D (5 bases). The CDR3 is made up of 16 amino acids. The germline V and J ends were trimmed by 0 bases and 5 bases, with 16 bases remaining between them. The germline CDR1 and CDR2 sequences are MNHNY and SVGAGI (reference sequence). The CDR3, as DNA: TGTGCCAGCAGTTACTCGCTTCGGGGACTGGGATATGGCTACACCTTC. It encodes CASSYSLRGLGYGYTF.

In its sample, this clonotype was seen a few times. V gene TRBV7-2 combines with J gene TRBJ2-2; D gene ambiguous. There are 13 residues in the CDR3. CDR1 is SGHTA, CDR2 FQGNSA, per germline. Trimming removed 5 bases at V and 4 bases at J, with 8 bases between. The CDR3: CASSDKFTGELFF. In DNA, the CDR3 is TGTGCCAGCAGCGACAAGTTCACCGGGGAGCTGTTTTTT.

In its sample, this clonotype was seen many times. The genes are TRBV7-2 and TRBJ2-1; 9 bases line up with TRBD2. Germline V CDR1 and CDR2: SGHTA, FQGNSA. This CDR3 contains 14 residues. V lost 6 bases to trimming and J lost 8 bases; unmatched junction nucleotides: 8. The CDR3 coding sequence is TGTGCCAGCAGAGGCGGGGGGGCCAATGATGAGCAGTTCTTC. Its translation is CASRGGGANDEQFF.

This clonotype was detected only a few times. J is TRBJ2-5 and V is TRBV6-5; TRBD2 matches at 12 bases. The CDR3 length is 18 residues. With 0 bases clipped from V and 2 bases from J, the junction kept 7 bases outside the gene matches. CDR1 is MNHEY, CDR2 SVGAGI, per germline. The CDR3 sequence: CASSYSVLAGGPQETQYF. The CDR3 DNA follows: TGTGCCAGCAGTTACTCGGTCCTAGCGGGGGGGCCGCAAGAGACCCAGTACTTC.

This clonotype was counted only a few times. The rearrangement joins TRBV28 to TRBJ1-3; no firm D call. V gave up 3 bases and J gave up 0 bases, with 9 bases separating them. Per germline, CDR1 MDHEN and CDR2 SYDVKM. This CDR3 is built from 15 residues. CDR3: CASSFHGLSGNTIYF. CDR3 coding DNA: TGTGCCAGCAGTTTCCACGGCCTCTCTGGAAACACCATATATTTT.

This clonotype has more than one count but fewer than ten. The V gene is TRBV12-3 or TRBV12-4, the J gene TRBJ1-5, with D unclear. The length of the CDR3 is 12 residues. Trimming removed 3 bases from V and 5 bases from J, with 5 bases in between. The CDR3 nucleotides read TGTGCCAGCAGTTTTTTACATCAGCCCCAGCATTTT. Translated: CASSFLHQPQHF.

The CDR3 reads CASFAGGNYEQYF. Here the CDR3 DNA reads TGTGCTAGTTTCGCGGGGGGCAACTACGAGCAGTACTTC. The J gene is TRBJ2-7, the V gene TRBV12-5; 8 bases fit TRBD2. V lost 8 bases and J lost 3; bases outside the gene matches: 6. The germline gives CDR1 LGHNT, CDR2 FRNRAP. The CDR3 contains 13 residues.

Many counts were recorded for this clonotype. The rearrangement joins TRBV12-3 or TRBV12-4 to TRBJ2-5; D uncertain. The V end was cut by 0 bases, the J end by 3 bases, with 5 bases between. The CDR3 sequence is 13 residues long. The DNA for the CDR3 is TGTGCCAGCAGTTTAGCGTTGAAAGAGACCCAGTACTTC. This gives the protein CASSLALKETQYF.

V is TRBV27 and J is TRBJ1-2; D may be TRBD1 (6 bases). V dropped 3 bases and J dropped 4 bases, with 9 bases sitting between them. Per the germline V gene, CDR1 is MNHEY and CDR2 is SMNVEV (reference sequence). This CDR3 has 13 amino acids. Here the CDR3 DNA reads TGTGCCAGCAGTTTTAACAGGGCCTATGGCTACACCTTC. Translating it yields CASSFNRAYGYTF.

This clonotype came up a few times. J is TRBJ1-1 and V is TRBV29-1, with D perhaps matching TRBD1 (5 bases). The V gene lost 7 bases and the J gene lost 1 base, with 10 bases spanning the gap. Germline CDR1 reads SQVTM; CDR2 reads ANQGSEA. The CDR3 covers 12 residues. CDR3 loop: CSALRENTEAFF. In nucleotides, the CDR3 is TGCAGCGCCCTCAGGGAGAACACTGAAGCTTTCTTT. Filled out from reference TRBV29-1 and TRBJ1-1, the complete variable domain reads SAVISQKPSRDICQRGTSLTIQCQVDSQVTMMFWYRQQPGQSLTLIATANQGSEATYESGFVIDKFPISRPNLTFSTLTVSNMSPEDSSIYLCSALRENTEAFFGQGTRLTVV.

The chain carries TRBV7-9 and TRBJ1-5; tentatively, D is TRBD1 (5 bases). Germline CDR1 reads SEHNR; CDR2 reads FQNEAQ (reference sequence). This CDR3 is built from 12 residues. CDR3 amino acids: CGTGNAGQPQHF. In DNA, the CDR3 is TGTGGAACAGGAAACGCGGGCCAGCCCCAGCATTTT.

This clonotype was counted ten times or more. V usage is TRBV7-6 and J usage is TRBJ2-1; tentative D call: TRBD2 (6 bases). Trimming took 6 bases from V and 5 from J, leaving 14 bases between them. Per germline, CDR1 SGHVS and CDR2 FNYEAQ. This CDR3 is 14 amino acids long. The CDR3 coding sequence is TGTGCCAGCAGTCCGGGAGTGTCTGACAATGAGCAGTTCTTC. It encodes CASSPGVSDNEQFF.

CDR3 loop: CASRGGTGGSYNEQFF. As DNA, the CDR3 is TGTGCCAGCAGGGGTGGGACAGGGGGCTCCTACAATGAGCAGTTCTTC. The rearrangement joins TRBV7-9 to TRBJ2-1; TRBD1 matches at 11 bases. Germline CDR1 is SEHNR and CDR2 is FQNEAQ (reference sequence). This CDR3 is 16 amino acids long. J gave up 0 bases and V 6 bases, and 4 bases lay outside the gene matches.

Many counts were recorded for this clonotype. The CDR3 reads CASSLGGRTYEQYF. The CDR3 DNA follows: TGTGCCAGCAGCTTAGGTGGCAGGACCTACGAGCAGTACTTC. The chain combines TRBV7-6 with TRBJ2-7; no definite D call. V was trimmed by 1 base and J by 2 bases, leaving 9 bases between them. The CDR3 runs 14 residues. The germline gives CDR1 SGHVS, CDR2 FNYEAQ.

The genes are TRBV7-9 and TRBJ2-5; D not certain. Trimming pared 8 bases from V and 0 bases from J, leaving 10 bases between. Germline V CDR1 and CDR2: SEHNR, FQNEAQ (reference sequence). The CDR3 is made up of 13 amino acids. CDR3: CASRGADQETQYF. Written as DNA, the CDR3 is TGTGCCAGCCGAGGCGCCGACCAAGAGACCCAGTACTTC.

This clonotype turned up a few times. The V and J genes are TRBV6-2 or TRBV6-3 and TRBJ2-1; D gene uncertain. The V gene's germline CDR1 is MNHEY and CDR2 SVGEGT. This CDR3 is built from 16 residues. Trimming removed 0 bases from V and 3 bases from J, with 12 bases in between. CDR3 region: CASSYSMTEFYNEQFF. In nucleotides, the CDR3 is TGTGCCAGCAGTTACTCCATGACTGAATTCTACAATGAGCAGTTCTTC.